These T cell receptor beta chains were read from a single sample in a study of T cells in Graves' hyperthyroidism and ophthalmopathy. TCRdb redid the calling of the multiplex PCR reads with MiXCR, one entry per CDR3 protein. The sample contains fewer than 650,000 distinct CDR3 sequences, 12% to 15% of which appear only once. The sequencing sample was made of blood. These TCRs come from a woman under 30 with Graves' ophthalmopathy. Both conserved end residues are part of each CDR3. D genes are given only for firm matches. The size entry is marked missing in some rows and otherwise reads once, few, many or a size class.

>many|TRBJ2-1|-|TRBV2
TGTGCCACGGGGACTCGACCCAATGAGCAGTTCTTC
CATGTRPNEQFF
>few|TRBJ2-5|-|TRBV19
TGTGCCAGTAGTACCCAGTCTGGCGGGGAGACCCAGTACTTC
CASSTQSGGETQYF
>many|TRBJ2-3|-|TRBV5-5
TGTGCCAGCAGCGCGGTGCCTAGTACAGCAGATACGCAGTATTTT
CASSAVPSTADTQYF
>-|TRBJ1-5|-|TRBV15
TGTGCCACCACTACGGCAGGTAGCAATCAGCCCCAGCATTTT
CATTTAGSNQPQHF
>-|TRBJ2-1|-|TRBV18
TGTGCCAGCTCACCAACAGAGGGCGGTGTGGATGAGCAGTTCTTC
CASSPTEGGVDEQFF
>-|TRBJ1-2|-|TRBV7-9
TGTGCCAGCAACTTATTAGTATGGGATGGCTACACCTTC
CASNLLVWDGYTF
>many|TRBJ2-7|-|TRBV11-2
TGTGCCAGCAGCTTACAGTGGGGCCAATCCTACGAGCAGTACTTC
CASSLQWGQSYEQYF
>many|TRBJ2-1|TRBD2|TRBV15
TGTGCCACCAGCAGGACTAGCGGGAGTTTTTACAATGAGCAGTTCTTC
CATSRTSGSFYNEQFF
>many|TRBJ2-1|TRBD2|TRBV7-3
TGTGCCAGCAGCTTAAGCGTAGCGGGAGTAGATTCCAATGAGCAGTTCTTC
CASSLSVAGVDSNEQFF
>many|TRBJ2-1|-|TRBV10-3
TGTGCCATCAGTGGCTACCCTGGGATCAATGAGCAGTTCTTC
CAISGYPGINEQFF
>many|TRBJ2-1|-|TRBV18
TGTGCCAGCTCGTCGGCGAGGAGCTCCTACAATGAGCAGTTCTTC
CASSSARSSYNEQFF
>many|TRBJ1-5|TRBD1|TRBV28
TGTGCCAGCAGTTTCCTGGACAGGGCCCTGCTAAGGCATTTT
CASSFLDRALLRHF
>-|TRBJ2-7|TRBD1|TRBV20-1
TGCAGTGCTAGAGCCGACAGGGCCTACTCCTACGAGCAGTACTTC
CSARADRAYSYEQYF
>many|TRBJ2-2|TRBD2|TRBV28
TGTGCCACCCTATGGGGGGGGACGAACACCGGGGAGCTGTTTTTT
CATLWGGTNTGELFF
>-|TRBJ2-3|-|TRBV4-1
TGCGCCAGCAGCCCCCCGGGAATAGCAGAAAGCACAGATACGCAGTATTTT
CASSPPGIAESTDTQYF
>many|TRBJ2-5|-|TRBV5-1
TGCGCCAGCAGCTTGGCTCCTCAGGGTGCCCAAGAGACCCAGTACTTC
CASSLAPQGAQETQYF
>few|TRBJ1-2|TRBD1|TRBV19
TGTGCCAGTAGTATAAAGGGACAGGGCGCTAACTATGGCTACACCTTC
CASSIKGQGANYGYTF
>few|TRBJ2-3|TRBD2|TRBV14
TGTGCCAGCAGCTTAGGACTAGCGGGAGGGCCGTGGACAGATACGCAGTATTTT
CASSLGLAGGPWTDTQYF
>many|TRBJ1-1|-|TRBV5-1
TGCGCCAGCAGCTTACTCCTAACAGGAGCGAACACTGAAGCTTTCTTT
CASSLLLTGANTEAFF
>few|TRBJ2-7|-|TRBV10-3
TGTGCCATCAGTGAGTCGAAGGGGGGCTCCTACGAGCAGTACTTC
CAISESKGGSYEQYF
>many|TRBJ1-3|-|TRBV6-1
TGTGCCAGCAGCCCAGACTCTGGAAACACCATATATTTT
CASSPDSGNTIYF
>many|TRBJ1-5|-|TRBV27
TGTGCCAGCAGTATTTTAGGCAGGGTGGGCCAGCCCCAGCATTTT
CASSILGRVGQPQHF
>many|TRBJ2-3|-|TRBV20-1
TGCAGTGCCCCGCGGCCCGACGGAGATACGCAGTATTTT
CSAPRPDGDTQYF
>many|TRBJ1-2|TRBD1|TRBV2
TGTGCCAGCATGTTGACAGGGGCCTACTATGGCTACACCTTC
CASMLTGAYYGYTF
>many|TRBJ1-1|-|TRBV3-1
TGTGCCAGCAGTTTGGCCGGGACCGCGAACACTGAAGCTTTCTTT
CASSLAGTANTEAFF
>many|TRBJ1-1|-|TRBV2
TGTGCCAGCAGTGAGTTTTCGGGGGCTTTCTTT
CASSEFSGAFF
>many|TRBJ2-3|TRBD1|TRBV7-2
TGTGCCAGCAGCTTTGACAGGGACACAGATACGCAGTATTTT
CASSFDRDTDTQYF
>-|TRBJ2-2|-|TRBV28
TGTGCCAGCATTCCCGGGAGACACACCGGGGAGCTGTTTTTT
CASIPGRHTGELFF
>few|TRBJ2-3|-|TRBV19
TGTGCCAGTAGTACTCAGGGAGCCGATACGCAGTATTTT
CASSTQGADTQYF
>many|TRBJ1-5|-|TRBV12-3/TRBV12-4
TGTGCCAGCAGCGACAGTAGCGACAATCAGCCCCAGCATTTT
CASSDSSDNQPQHF
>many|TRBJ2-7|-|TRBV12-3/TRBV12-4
TGTGCCAGCAGTTTAGTGGGAGAACGTTACGAGCAGTACTTC
CASSLVGERYEQYF
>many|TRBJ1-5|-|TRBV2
TGTGCCAGCAGTGAAGGGGATTGGCAGCCCCAGCATTTT
CASSEGDWQPQHF
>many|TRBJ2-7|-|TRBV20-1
TGCAGTGCTAGTGAAGGGTTTATGGAATACGAGCAGTACTTC
CSASEGFMEYEQYF
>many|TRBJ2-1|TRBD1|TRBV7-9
TGTGCCAGCAGCTTAGGAGACAGGGGGCGCTTCAATGAGCAGTTCTTC
CASSLGDRGRFNEQFF
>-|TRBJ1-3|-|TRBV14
TGTGCCAGCAGCCAAGCATTCGCTGGAAACACCATATATTTT
CASSQAFAGNTIYF
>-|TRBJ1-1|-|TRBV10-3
TGTGCCATCAGCGGTATTGAGGACACTGAAGCTTTCTTT
CAISGIEDTEAFF
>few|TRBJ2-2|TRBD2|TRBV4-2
TGTGCCAGCAGCCACCAGCGGGGGAACACCGGGGAGCTGTTTTTT
CASSHQRGNTGELFF
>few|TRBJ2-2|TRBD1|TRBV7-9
TGTGCCAGCAGCTTCAGGGGGCCCGGGGAGCTGTTTTTT
CASSFRGPGELFF
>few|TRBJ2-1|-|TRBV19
TGTGCCAGTAGCCCCAATGGGGGTGACCCGACTCCACTAGTATATGAGCAGTTCTTC
CASSPNGGDPTPLVYEQFF
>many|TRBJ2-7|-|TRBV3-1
TGTGCCAGCAGCCGCTACAGGATCGGCTCCTACGAGCAGTACTTC
CASSRYRIGSYEQYF